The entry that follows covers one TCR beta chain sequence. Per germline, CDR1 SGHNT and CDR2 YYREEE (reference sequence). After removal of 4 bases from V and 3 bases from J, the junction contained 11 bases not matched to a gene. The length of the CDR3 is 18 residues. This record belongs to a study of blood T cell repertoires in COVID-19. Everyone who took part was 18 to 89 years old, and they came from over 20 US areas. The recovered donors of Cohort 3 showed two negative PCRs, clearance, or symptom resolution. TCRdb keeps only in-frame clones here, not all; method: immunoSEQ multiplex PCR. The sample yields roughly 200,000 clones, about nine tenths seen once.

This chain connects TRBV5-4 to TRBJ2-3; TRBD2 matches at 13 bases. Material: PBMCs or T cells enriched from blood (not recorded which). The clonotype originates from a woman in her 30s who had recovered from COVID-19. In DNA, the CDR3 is TGTGCCAGCAGCCCGGGACTAGCGGGGCGGACACGAACAGATACGCAGTATTTT. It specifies CASSPGLAGRTRTDTQYF.